These 3 T cell receptor beta chains share one sample of origin, sequenced in a study of cytomegalovirus exposure and HLA in healthy donors. The PCR ran on 60 Vbeta and 13 Jbeta primers. Repertoires were generated with immunoSEQ multiplex PCR, while TCRdb's copy carries only in-frame clones and drops some. The sample shows fewer than 250,000 clones, 60% to 85% of them seen only once. The sequenced sample consisted of PBMCs. The origin of the receptors is a woman between 18 and 30 years old in good health and CMV-seronegative.

The chain couples TRBV5-1 to TRBJ2-2, with D possibly being TRBD2 (7 bases). CDR1 and CDR2 from the germline V gene are SGHRS and YFSETQ. This CDR3 contains 14 residues. V was shortened by 2 bases and J by 6 bases, with 11 bases between the two germline ends. CDR3 amino acids: CASSLQGGAGELFF. CDR3 bases: TGCGCCAGCAGCTTACAGGGAGGGGCCGGGGAGCTGTTTTTT.

Within the sample, this clone is medium-sized. V gene TRBV7-9 combines with J gene TRBJ1-1; tentatively, D is TRBD1 (5 bases). The ends were cut back, 1 base at V and 2 bases at J, with 5 bases in the middle. CDR1 and CDR2 (germline): SEHNR, FQNEAQ (reference sequence). This CDR3 is 13 amino acids long. This chain's CDR3 is CASSLGTNTEAFF. The CDR3 DNA reads TGTGCCAGCAGCTTAGGGACAAACACTGAAGCTTTCTTT.

The V gene is TRBV25-1, the J gene TRBJ2-1; D may be TRBD2 (6 bases). Trimming stripped 2 bases from V and 1 base from J, with 9 bases between. CDR1 is MGHDK and CDR2 is SYGVNS in the germline V gene. The CDR3 is 15 residues long. The CDR3 sequence is CASSEALASYNEQFF. CDR3 coding DNA: TGTGCCAGCAGTGAAGCTCTAGCGTCCTACAATGAGCAGTTCTTC.